This T cell receptor (beta chain) was found in a study of CXCR3-negative and CXCR3-positive naive CD8 T cells. The germline gives CDR1 SGHVS, CDR2 FQNEAQ. This CDR3 has 15 residues. Carrying UMI labels, the TRB cDNA libraries were prepared through 5' RACE. TCRdb re-analyzed the 5' RACE reads; it lists each CDR3 protein once, without DNA. Recorded for this sample: 40,000 to 50,000 distinct CDR3 sequences. Study conclusions and caveats: Researchers report CXCR3 expression partially decreased after cryopreservation, with fresh PBMCs used in most assays. TRBV-TRBJ usage matched between naive CXCR3-negative and CXCR3-positive cells but not between memory cells.

Of note for this clonotype: As yet, its antigen is unknown.

The sequence derives from a human donor in good health. Some clones in this sample may be carry-over from other donors' samples. Sequencing input: naive CXCR3- CD8+ T cells from blood. Subset noted: CD45RO-CCR7+CD27+CD95- naive CD8+ T cells lacking CXCR3 (TNR3-). The rearrangement links TRBV7-8 to TRBJ2-5; TCRdb indicates TRBD1, and absent DNA this call remains unverified. CDR3 amino acids: CASSLGRGEKETQYF.